The following is a T cell receptor (beta chain) sequence with its context. The data are from a study of blood T cell repertoires in COVID-19. Study in general: Samples of COVID-19 (acute and convalescent) were obtained from the United States, Italy and Spain. T cells, B-cell-depleted T cells, or PBMCs provided the cDNA or gDNA that served as material.

Original handling: Researchers report that nucleated cell counts were estimated from reference gene primer amplification. This table comes from immunoSEQ multiplex PCR, and its TCRdb copy is limited to in-frame clones, with some not included. Clonal size and the V and J genes are those of that table, whereas D and trimming came from the DNA. The profile shows about 150,000 clones, around 73% of them singletons. Trimming shortened V by 1 base and J by 3 bases, and 8 bases separated the two germline ends. This CDR3 has 13 amino acids. In germline, CDR1 is GTSNPN, CDR2 SVGIG (reference sequence). V gene TRBV30 combines with J gene TRBJ2-3; D perhaps matches TRBD1 (6 bases). The sample consisted of peripheral blood. The source is a man in his 60s who had recovered from COVID-19. CDR3 region: CAWSAQGTDTQYF. Written as DNA, the CDR3 is TGTGCCTGGAGTGCACAGGGAACAGATACGCAGTATTTT.